This T cell receptor beta chain was documented in a study of shared clonotypes between healthy human individuals. Study-level points and caveats: Exclusively blood specimens were collected; tissue repertoires likely differ.

Per the germline V gene, CDR1 is SEHNR and CDR2 is FQNEAQ (reference sequence). The trim removed 5 bases at V and 2 bases at J, leaving 7 bases unmatched. The CDR3 runs to 15 residues. As handled by the study authors: ImmunoSEQ only sent back junction sequences with no quality scores, so filtering was done differently. The data were produced by immunoSEQ multiplex PCR, yet TCRdb's version contains in-frame clones alone and is incomplete. V and J calls plus clone size are reproduced from that table; the DNA served to infer D and trimming. The table lists more than 450,000 clones, approximately 85% of them singletons, with approximately 13% in the top ten. Of note for this clone: Its specificity is not known.

Sample: PBMCs. The J gene is TRBJ2-3, the V gene TRBV7-9; 7 bases fit TRBD2. The origin of this receptor is a woman between 35 and 50 years old in good health. Some clones in this sample may be carry-over from other donors' samples. The CDR3 sequence is CASSTGTTPTDTQYF. CDR3 nucleotides: TGTGCCAGCAGCACCGGGACTACCCCCACAGATACGCAGTATTTT. The variable domain in full, completed from reference TRBV7-9 and TRBJ2-3, reads DTGVSQNPRHKITKRGQNVTFRCDPISEHNRLYWYRQTLGQGPEFLTYFQNEAQLEKSRLLSDRFSAERPKGSFSTLEIQRTEQGDSAMYLCASSTGTTPTDTQYFGPGTRLTVL.